The 5 T cell receptor beta chains below come from one sample, sequenced in a study of cytomegalovirus exposure and HLA in healthy donors (dated by TCRdb to the late 2010s). Library construction relied on the immunoSEQ multiplex PCR assay. For the multiplex PCR, a mixture combining 60 forward primers for TCR Vbeta segments and 13 reverse primers for TCR Jbeta segments was used. TCRdb limited this immuneACCESS table to in-frame rearrangements with V and J called. A share of clones is missing; checked studies link under half to unresolved V genes, and the rest is unexplained. Counted in this sample were 160,000 or so clones; roughly four fifths of them appeared once. The top ten hold approximately 4.4% of the sample. Sequenced material: PBMCs. The receptors were gathered from a woman under 30 in good health and CMV-seropositive.

This clone was recorded a few times. The chain combines TRBV19 with TRBJ2-7; the match to TRBD1 covers 10 bases. Germline V gene lookup returns CDR1 LNHDA and CDR2 SQIVND (reference sequence). The CDR3 has 15 residues. J gave up 4 bases and V 5 bases, and 8 bases lay outside the gene matches. The CDR3 protein is CASSHGTGARYEQYF. The CDR3 region has the DNA TGTGCCAGTAGTCATGGGACAGGGGCACGGTACGAGCAGTACTTC.

The chain links TRBV25-1 to TRBJ1-5; 7 bases are shared with TRBD1. The V gene end was trimmed by 2 bases and the J gene end by 3 bases; junction bases not matched to a gene: 1. This CDR3 spans 14 amino acids. Germline V lookup: CDR1 MGHDK, CDR2 SYGVNS. The CDR3 sequence: CASSEGQDNQPQHF. In DNA, the CDR3 is TGTGCCAGCAGTGAAGGACAGGACAATCAGCCCCAGCATTTT.

The chain joins TRBV9 to TRBJ2-3, with D hard to call. This CDR3 spans 13 amino acids. Germline values: CDR1 SGDLS, CDR2 YYNGEE. V was trimmed by 3 bases and J by 0 bases, leaving 5 bases between them. Here the CDR3 reads CASSALSTDTQYF. As DNA, the CDR3 is TGTGCCAGCAGCGCCCTAAGCACAGATACGCAGTATTTT.

V and J are TRBV5-4 and TRBJ1-2, with D possibly matching TRBD1 (6 bases). Germline assignment: CDR1 SGHNT and CDR2 YYREEE (reference sequence). The CDR3 has 12 residues. Trimming left V 2 bases short and J 4 bases short, with 6 bases between. CDR3 sequence reads: CASSLQGYGYTF. CDR3 nucleotides: TGTGCCAGCAGCTTACAGGGCTATGGCTACACCTTC. Combining the CDR3 with reference TRBV5-4 and TRBJ1-2 gives the whole variable domain ETGVTQSPTHLIKTRGQQVTLRCSSQSGHNTVSWYQQALGQGPQFIFQYYREEENGRGNFPPRFSGLQFPNYSSELNVNALELDDSALYLCASSLQGYGYTFGSGTRLTVV.

The chain couples TRBV30 to TRBJ1-6; 8 nucleotides agree with TRBD1. V trimming: 1 base; J trimming: 7 bases; junction bases outside the gene matches: 12. The length of the CDR3 is 17 residues. CDR1 and CDR2 (germline): GTSNPN, SVGIG (reference sequence). The CDR3 coding sequence is TGTGCCTGGAGTGCCGGACAGGGCCGCCCGGAAAATTCACCCCTCCACTTT. Translation gives CAWSAGQGRPENSPLHF.